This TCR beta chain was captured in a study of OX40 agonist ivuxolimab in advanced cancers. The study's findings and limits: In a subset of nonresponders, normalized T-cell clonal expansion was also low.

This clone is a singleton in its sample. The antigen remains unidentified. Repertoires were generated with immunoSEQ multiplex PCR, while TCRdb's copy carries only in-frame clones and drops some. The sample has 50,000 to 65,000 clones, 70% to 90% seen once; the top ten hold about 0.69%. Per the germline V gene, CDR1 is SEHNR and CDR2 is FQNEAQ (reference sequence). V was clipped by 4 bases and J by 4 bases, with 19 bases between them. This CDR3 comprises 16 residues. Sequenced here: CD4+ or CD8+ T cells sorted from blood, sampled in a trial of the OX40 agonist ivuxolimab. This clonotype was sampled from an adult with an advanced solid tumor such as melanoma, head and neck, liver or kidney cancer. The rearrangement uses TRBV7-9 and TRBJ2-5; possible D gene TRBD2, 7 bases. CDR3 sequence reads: CASSSTRGLGGETQYF. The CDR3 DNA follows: TGTGCCAGCAGCTCGACCCGTGGACTAGGGGGAGAGACCCAGTACTTC.